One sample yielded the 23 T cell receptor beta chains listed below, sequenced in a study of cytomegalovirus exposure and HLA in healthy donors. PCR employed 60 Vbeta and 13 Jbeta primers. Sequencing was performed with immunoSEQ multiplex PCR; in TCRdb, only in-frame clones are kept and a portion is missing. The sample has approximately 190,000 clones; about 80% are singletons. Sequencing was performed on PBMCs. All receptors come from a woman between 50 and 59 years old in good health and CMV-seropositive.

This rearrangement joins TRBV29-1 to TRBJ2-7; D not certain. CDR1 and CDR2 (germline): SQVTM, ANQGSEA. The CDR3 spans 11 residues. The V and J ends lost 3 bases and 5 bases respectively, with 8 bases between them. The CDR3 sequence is CSVERRHEQYF. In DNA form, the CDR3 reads TGCAGCGTTGAGAGGCGTCACGAGCAGTACTTC.

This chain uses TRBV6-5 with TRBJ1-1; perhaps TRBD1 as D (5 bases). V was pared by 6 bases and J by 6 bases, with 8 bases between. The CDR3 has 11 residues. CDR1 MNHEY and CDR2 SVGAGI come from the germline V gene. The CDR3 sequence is CASRGGAEAFF. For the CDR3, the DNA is TGTGCCAGCAGGGGGGGGGCTGAAGCTTTCTTT.

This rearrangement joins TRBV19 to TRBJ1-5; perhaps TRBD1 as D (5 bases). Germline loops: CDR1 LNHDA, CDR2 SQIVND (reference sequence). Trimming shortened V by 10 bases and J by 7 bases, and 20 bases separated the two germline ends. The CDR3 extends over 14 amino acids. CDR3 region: CATALGGTIQPQHF. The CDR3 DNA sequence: TGTGCCACCGCCCTCGGGGGGACGATACAGCCCCAGCATTTT.

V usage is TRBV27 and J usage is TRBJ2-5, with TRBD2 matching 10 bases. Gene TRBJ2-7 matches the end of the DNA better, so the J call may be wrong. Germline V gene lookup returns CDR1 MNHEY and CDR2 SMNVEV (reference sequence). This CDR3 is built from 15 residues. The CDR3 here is CASSPTAGGAYEQYF. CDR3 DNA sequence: TGTGCCAGCAGTCCGACAGCGGGGGGGGCCTACGAGCAGTACTTC.

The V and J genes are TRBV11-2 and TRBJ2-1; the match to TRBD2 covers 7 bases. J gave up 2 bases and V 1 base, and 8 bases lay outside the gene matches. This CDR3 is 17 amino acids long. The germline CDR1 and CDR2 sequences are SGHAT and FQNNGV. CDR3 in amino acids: CASSLVLTSNPYNEQFF. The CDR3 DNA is TGTGCCAGCAGCTTAGTCCTGACTAGCAACCCCTACAATGAGCAGTTCTTC.

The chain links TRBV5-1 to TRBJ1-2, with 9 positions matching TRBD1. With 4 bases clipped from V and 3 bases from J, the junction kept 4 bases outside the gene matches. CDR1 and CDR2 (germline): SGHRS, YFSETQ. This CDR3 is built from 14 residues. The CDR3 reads CASSGDRVDYGYTF. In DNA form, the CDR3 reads TGCGCCAGCAGCGGGGACAGGGTGGACTATGGCTACACCTTC.

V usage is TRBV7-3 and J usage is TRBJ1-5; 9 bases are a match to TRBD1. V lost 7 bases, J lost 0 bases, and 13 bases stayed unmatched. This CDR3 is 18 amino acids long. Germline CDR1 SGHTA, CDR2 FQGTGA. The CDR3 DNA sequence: TGTGCCAGCAAACCGGACAGGGGCCAACAATTTAGCAATCAGCCCCAGCATTTT. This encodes CASKPDRGQQFSNQPQHF.

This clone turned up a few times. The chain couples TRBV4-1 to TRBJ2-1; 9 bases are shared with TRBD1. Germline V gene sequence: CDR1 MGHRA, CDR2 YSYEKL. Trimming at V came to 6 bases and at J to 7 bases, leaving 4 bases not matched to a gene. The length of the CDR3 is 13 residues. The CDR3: CASSWDRENEQFF. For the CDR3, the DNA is TGCGCCAGCAGTTGGGACAGGGAAAATGAGCAGTTCTTC.

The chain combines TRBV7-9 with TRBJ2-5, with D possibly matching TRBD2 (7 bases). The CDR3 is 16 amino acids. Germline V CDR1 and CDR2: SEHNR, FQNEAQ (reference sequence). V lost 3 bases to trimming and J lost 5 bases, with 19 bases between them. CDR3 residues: CASSLSSGAGEETQYF. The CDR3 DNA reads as TGTGCCAGCAGCTTGTCTTCGGGGGCGGGGGAGGAGACCCAGTACTTC.

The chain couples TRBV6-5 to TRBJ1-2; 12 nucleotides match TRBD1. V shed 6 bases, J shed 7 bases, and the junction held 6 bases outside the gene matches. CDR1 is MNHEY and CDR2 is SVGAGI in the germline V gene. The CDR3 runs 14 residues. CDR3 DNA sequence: TGTGCCAGCAGACAACCGGGACAGGGGGCTGGCTACACCTTC. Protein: CASRQPGQGAGYTF.

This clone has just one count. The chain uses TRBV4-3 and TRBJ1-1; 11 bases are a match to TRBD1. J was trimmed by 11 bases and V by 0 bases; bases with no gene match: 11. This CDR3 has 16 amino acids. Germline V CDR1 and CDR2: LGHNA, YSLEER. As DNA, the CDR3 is TGCGCCAGCAGCCAAGATAGGGACAGGGGGATAACGCGGGCTTTCTTT. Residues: CASSQDRDRGITRAFF.

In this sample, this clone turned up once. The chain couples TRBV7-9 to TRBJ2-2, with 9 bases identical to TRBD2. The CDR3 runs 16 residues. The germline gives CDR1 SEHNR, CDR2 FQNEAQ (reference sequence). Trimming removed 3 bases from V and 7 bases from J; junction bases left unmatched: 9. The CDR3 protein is CASSLSAGGQSGELFF. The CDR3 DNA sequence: TGTGCCAGCAGCTTGTCGGCGGGGGGGCAGAGCGGGGAGCTGTTTTTT.

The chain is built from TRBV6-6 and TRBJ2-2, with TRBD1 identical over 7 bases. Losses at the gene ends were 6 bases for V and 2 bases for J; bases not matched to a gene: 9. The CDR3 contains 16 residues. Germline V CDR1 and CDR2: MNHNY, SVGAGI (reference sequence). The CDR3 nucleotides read TGTGCCAGCAGACGTCTGGGACAGTTAAACACCGGGGAGCTGTTTTTT. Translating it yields CASRRLGQLNTGELFF.

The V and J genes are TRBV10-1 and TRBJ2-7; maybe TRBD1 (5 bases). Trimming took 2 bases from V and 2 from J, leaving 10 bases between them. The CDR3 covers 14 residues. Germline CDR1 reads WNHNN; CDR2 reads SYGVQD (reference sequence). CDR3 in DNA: TGCGCCAGCAGTGAGACAGGAATTGCCTACGAGCAGTACTTC. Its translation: CASSETGIAYEQYF.

The CDR3 region is CASSLAGTGVSYEQYF. In DNA form, the CDR3 reads TGTGCCAGCAGCTTAGCCGGGACAGGGGTTTCCTACGAGCAGTACTTC. V usage is TRBV11-3 and J usage is TRBJ2-7, with 10 bases matching TRBD1. Germline V gene lookup returns CDR1 SGHNT and CDR2 YENEEA. V was clipped by 1 base and J by 1 base; unmatched bases: 4. This CDR3 has 16 residues.

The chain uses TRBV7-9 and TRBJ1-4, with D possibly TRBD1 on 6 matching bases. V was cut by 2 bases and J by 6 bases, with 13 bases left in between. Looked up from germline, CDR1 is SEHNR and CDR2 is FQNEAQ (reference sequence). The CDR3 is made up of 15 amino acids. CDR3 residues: CASSLSGGRDEKLFF. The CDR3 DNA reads TGTGCCAGCAGCTTAAGCGGGGGGCGTGATGAAAAACTGTTTTTT.

CDR3 bases: TGTGCCAGCAGGCTACAGGGGAGCTATGGCTACACCTTC. Encoded protein: CASRLQGSYGYTF. The rearrangement links TRBV6-1 to TRBJ1-2; 7 bases agree with TRBD1. Trimming at V came to 6 bases and at J to 4 bases, leaving 5 bases not matched to a gene. The CDR3 contains 13 residues. Germline V CDR1 and CDR2: MNHNS, SASEGT.

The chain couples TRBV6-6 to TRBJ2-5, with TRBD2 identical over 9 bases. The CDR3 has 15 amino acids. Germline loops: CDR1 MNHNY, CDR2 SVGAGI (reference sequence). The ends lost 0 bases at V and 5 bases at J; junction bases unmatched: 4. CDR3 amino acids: CASSYSGGGVETQYF. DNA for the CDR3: TGTGCCAGCAGTTACTCGGGCGGGGGGGTTGAGACCCAGTACTTC.

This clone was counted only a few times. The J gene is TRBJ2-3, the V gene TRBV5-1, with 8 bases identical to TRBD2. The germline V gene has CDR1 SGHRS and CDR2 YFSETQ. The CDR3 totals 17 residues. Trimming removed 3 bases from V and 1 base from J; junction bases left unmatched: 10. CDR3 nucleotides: TGCGCCAGCAGCTCACGGGCGGGAGCGGGGGGCACAGATACGCAGTATTTT. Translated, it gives CASSSRAGAGGTDTQYF. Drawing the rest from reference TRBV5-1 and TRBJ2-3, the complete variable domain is KAGVTQTPRYLIKTRGQQVTLSCSPISGHRSVSWYQQTPGQGLQFLFEYFSETQRNKGNFPGRFSGRQFSNSRSEMNVSTLELGDSALYLCASSSRAGAGGTDTQYFGPGTRLTVL.

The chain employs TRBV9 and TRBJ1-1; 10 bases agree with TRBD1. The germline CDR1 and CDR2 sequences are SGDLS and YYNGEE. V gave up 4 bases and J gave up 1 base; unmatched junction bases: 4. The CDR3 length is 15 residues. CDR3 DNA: TGTGCCAGCAGCCCTTGGACAGGGGGGAACACTGAAGCTTTCTTT. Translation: CASSPWTGGNTEAFF.

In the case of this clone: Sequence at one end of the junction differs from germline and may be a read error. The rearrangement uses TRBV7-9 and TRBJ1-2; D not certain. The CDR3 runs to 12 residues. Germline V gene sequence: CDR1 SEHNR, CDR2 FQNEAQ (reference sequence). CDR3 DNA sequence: TGTTCCAGCAGCCCCAGGAGGTATGGCTACACCTTC. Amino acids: CSSSPRRYGYTF.

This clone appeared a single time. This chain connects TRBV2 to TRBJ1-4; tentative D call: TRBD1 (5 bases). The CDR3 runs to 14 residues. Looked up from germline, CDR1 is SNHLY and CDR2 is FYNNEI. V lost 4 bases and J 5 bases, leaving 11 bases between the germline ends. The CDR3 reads CASSAGRANEKLFF. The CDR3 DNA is TGTGCCAGCAGTGCTGGCAGGGCGAATGAAAAACTGTTTTTT.

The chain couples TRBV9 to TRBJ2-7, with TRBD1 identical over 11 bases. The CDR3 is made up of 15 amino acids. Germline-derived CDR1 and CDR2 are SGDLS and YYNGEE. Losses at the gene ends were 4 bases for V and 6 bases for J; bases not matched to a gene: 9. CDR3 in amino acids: CASSPVRDRGFEQYF. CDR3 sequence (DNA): TGTGCCAGCAGCCCAGTCCGGGACAGGGGGTTCGAGCAGTACTTC.